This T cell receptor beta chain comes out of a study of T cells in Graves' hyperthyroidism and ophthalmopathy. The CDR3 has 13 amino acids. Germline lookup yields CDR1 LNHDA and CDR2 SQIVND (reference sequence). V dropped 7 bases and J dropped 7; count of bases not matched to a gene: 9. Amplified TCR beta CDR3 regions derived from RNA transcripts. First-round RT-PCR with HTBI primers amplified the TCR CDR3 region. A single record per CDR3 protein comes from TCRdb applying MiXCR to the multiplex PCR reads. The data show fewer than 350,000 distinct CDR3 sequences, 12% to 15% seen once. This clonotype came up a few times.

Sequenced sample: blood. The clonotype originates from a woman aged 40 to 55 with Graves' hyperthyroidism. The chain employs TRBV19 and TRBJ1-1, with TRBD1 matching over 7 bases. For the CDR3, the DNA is TGTGCCAGTACATACAGGGGCCTCGGTGAAGCTTTCTTT. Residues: CASTYRGLGEAFF.